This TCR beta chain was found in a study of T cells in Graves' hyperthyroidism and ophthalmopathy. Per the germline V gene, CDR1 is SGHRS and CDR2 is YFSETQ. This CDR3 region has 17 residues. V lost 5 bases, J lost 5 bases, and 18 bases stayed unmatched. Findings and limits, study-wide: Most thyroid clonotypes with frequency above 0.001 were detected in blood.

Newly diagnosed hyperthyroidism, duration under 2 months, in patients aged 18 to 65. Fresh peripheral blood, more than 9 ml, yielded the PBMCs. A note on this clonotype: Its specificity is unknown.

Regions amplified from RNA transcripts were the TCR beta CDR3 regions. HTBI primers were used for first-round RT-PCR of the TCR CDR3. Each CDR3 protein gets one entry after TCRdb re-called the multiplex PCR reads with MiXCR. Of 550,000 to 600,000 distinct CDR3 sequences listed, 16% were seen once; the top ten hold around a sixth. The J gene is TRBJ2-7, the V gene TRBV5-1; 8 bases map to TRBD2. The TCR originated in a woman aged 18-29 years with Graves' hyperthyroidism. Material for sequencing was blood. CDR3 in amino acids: CASSGELIGGASDEQYF. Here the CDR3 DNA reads TGCGCCAGCAGTGGGGAGTTGATCGGGGGGGCCTCGGACGAGCAGTACTTC.